This T cell receptor beta chain was retrieved from a study of shared clonotypes between healthy human individuals. Note on this clone: The antigen is undetermined.

Pooled CD45RO+ cells and CCR7-negative CD45RA+ TemRA cells made up CD8 memory. CDR1 is SNHLY, CDR2 FYNNEI, per germline. The length of the CDR3 is 14 residues. V shed 9 bases, J shed 5 bases, and the junction held 7 bases outside the gene matches. Study results and limitations: Estimated clonotype richness was generally higher in naive than memory subsets.

Profiled with immunoSEQ multiplex PCR; TCRdb holds only in-frame clones, not every one. The sample has around 690,000 clones; 90% are singletons. The TCR was taken from a man between 18 and 29 years old in good health. Some clones in this sample may be carry-over from other donors' samples. The sample taken for sequencing was memory CD8+ T cells from PBMCs. The subset here: CD45RO+ cells pooled with CCR7-negative TemRA cells. This chain links TRBV2 with TRBJ2-1; 10 bases agree with TRBD2. In DNA form, the CDR3 reads TGTGCCAGGGCTAGCGGGAGCCTCAACAATGAGCAGTTCTTC. It codes for CARASGSLNNEQFF.